The T cell receptor (beta chain) described here comes from a study of radiotherapy plus CTLA-4 blockade in lung cancer. The study, taken as a whole, reports: Among reported predictors of response, early blood T cell clone dynamics with interferon-beta performed best.

This clone has a single count. Its target is not known. V gave up 4 bases and J gave up 11 bases, with 21 bases separating them. The germline V gene encodes CDR1 SGHRS and CDR2 YFSETQ. This CDR3 is 14 amino acids long. Each patient with chemo-refractory metastatic non-small-cell lung cancer was treated with focal radiation plus CTLA-4 blockade using ipilimumab. Assay: immunoSEQ multiplex PCR; the TCRdb copy retains only in-frame clones and omits some. The repertoire includes around 91,000 clones, around 88% of them detected once, and nearly 5% sits in the top ten. Material: peripheral blood, obtained from a patient treated with radiotherapy plus ipilimumab. The clonotype was recovered from a human donor with non-small cell lung cancer that progressed on radiotherapy plus ipilimumab. This rearrangement joins TRBV5-1 to TRBJ1-1, with D tentatively TRBD1 (5 bases). CDR3: CASSDPPRDRVAFF. The DNA of the CDR3 is TGCGCCAGCAGCGACCCCCCTCGGGACCGAGTGGCTTTCTTT.